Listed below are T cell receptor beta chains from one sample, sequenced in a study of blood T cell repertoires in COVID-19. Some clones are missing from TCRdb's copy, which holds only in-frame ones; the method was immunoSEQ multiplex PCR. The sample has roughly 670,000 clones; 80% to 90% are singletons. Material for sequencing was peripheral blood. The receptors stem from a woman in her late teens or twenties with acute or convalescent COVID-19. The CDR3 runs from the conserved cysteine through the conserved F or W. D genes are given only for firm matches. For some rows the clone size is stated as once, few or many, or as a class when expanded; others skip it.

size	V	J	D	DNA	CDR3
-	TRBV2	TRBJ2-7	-	TGTGCCAGCGACTCCCAGACAGGGGGGACTAGAAGTTGGTACGAGCAGTACTTC	CASDSQTGGTRSWYEQYF
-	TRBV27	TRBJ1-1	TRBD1	TGTGCCAGCAGTATGGGACAGGGTTTAATTGAAGAAGCTTTCTTT	CASSMGQGLIEEAFF
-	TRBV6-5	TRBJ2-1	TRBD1	TGTGCCAGCATGGGACAGAATCTTTACAATGAGCAGTTCTTC	CASMGQNLYNEQFF
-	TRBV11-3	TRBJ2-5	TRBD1	TGTGCCAGCAGCCAAGAGGCTCCGGGACAGCAAGAGACCCAGTACTTC	CASSQEAPGQQETQYF
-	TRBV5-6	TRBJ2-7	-	TGTGCCAGCAGCTCCTATAGACCGGGGAACGAGCAGTACTTC	CASSSYRPGNEQYF
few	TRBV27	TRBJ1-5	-	TGTGCCAGCAGTAGGGGTGGTATGAGGCAGCCCCAGCATTTT	CASSRGGMRQPQHF
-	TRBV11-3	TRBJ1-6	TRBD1	TGTGCCAGCACGCGTCCGGGACAGTTGAATTCACCCCTCCACTTT	CASTRPGQLNSPLHF
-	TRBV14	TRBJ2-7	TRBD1	TGTGCCAGCAGCCAAGCAACCGGGACAGCCTACGAGCAGTACTTC	CASSQATGTAYEQYF
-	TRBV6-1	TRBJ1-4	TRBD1	TGTGCCAGCAGTGAATACGGGACAGACACAAATGAAAAACTGTTTTTT	CASSEYGTDTNEKLFF
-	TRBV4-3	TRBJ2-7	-	TGCGCCAGCAGCCAAGACTTCGTTGGCCCCTACGAGCAGTACTTC	CASSQDFVGPYEQYF
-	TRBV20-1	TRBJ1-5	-	TGCAGTGCTAGTTCCGGGGTGGTGGATCAGCCCCAGCATTTT	CSASSGVVDQPQHF
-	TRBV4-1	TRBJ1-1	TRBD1	TGCGCCAGCAGCCAAGAGCGGATTACTGGTCGGGACAGGGCGCCCACTGAAGCTTTCTTT	CASSQERITGRDRAPTEAFF
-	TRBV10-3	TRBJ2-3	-	TGTGCCACATGGGACACCCCCCAGGCCACAGATACGCAGTATTTT	CATWDTPQATDTQYF
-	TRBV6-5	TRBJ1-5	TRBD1	TGTGCCAGTGGACAGGATCGGGGTCAGCCCCAGCATTTT	CASGQDRGQPQHF
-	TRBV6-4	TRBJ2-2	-	TGTGCCAGCAGTGACGGGAGGTATACGAACACCGGGGAGCTGTTTTTT	CASSDGRYTNTGELFF
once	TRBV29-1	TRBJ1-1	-	TGCAGCGTTTATGATTTACAGACCACTGAAGCTTTCTTT	CSVYDLQTTEAFF
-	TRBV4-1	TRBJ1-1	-	TGCGCCAGCAGCCAACACCCCTTCGGGCAGGGCGCTGAAGCTTTCTTT	CASSQHPFGQGAEAFF
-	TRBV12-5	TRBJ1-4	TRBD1	TGTGCTAGTGCCAGGACAGGGGCTCGGGAAAAACTGTTTTTT	CASARTGAREKLFF
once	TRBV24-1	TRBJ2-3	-	TGTGCCACCAGTGATTCGACAGGAAGGGGAACAGATACGCAGTATTTT	CATSDSTGRGTDTQYF
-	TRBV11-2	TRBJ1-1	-	TGTGCCAGCAGCTCGAGAGACAGGAGGAACACTGAAGCTTTCTTT	CASSSRDRRNTEAFF
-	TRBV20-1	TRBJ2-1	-	TGCAGTGCCCGGAGCCGGTATGAGCAGTTCTTC	CSARSRYEQFF
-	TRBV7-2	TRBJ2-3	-	TGTGCCAGCAGCTCACTAGCCGCCGGAAGTACAGATACGCAGTATTTT	CASSSLAAGSTDTQYF
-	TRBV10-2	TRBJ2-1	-	TGCGCCAGCAGTGGTTTAACGGGGTACAATGAGCAGTTCTTC	CASSGLTGYNEQFF
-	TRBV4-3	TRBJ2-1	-	TGCGCCAGCAGCCAAGATCGTGGAGGGGAGCAGTTCTTC	CASSQDRGGEQFF
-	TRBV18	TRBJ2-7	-	TGTGCCAGCTCAGGGACCACAGGGAACGAGCAGTACTTC	CASSGTTGNEQYF
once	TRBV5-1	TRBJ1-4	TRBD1	TGCGCCAGCAGCGGAGGGACAGGGGTAGGAGGTGAAAAACTGTTTTTT	CASSGGTGVGGEKLFF
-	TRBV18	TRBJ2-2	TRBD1	TGTGCCAGCTCACCGGGGACAGGGTTCACCGGGGAGCTGTTTTTT	CASSPGTGFTGELFF
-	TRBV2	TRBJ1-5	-	TGTGCCAGCAGGACAGCTTCAAGCAATCAGCCCCAGCATTTT	CASRTASSNQPQHF
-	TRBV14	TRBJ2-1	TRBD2	TGTGCCAGCAGCCAAGGGAGCGGGGGCGACTACAATGAGCAGTTCTTC	CASSQGSGGDYNEQFF
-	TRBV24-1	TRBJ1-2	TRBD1	TGTGCCACCTCCGGGACAGGGTATGACTATGGCTACACCTTC	CATSGTGYDYGYTF
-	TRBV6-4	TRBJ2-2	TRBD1	TGTGCCAGCAGTACCGGACAGGGGAGCGGCGGGGAGCTGTTTTTT	CASSTGQGSGGELFF
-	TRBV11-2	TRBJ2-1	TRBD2	TGTGCCAGCAACTTAGCGGGTCTCAATGAGCAGTTCTTC	CASNLAGLNEQFF
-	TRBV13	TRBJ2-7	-	TGTGCCAGCAGCTTCGGAGGCTTCTCCCAGCGCTACGAGCAGTACTTC	CASSFGGFSQRYEQYF
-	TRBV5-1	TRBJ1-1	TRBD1	TGCGCCAGCAGCTTGGGAACCGGGACAGGGCGTGGATGGTCTGAAGCTTTCTTT	CASSLGTGTGRGWSEAFF
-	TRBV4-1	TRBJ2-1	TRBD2	TGCGCCAGCAGCCGAACCGGGACTACAAGCTCCTACAATGAGCAGTTCTTC	CASSRTGTTSSYNEQFF
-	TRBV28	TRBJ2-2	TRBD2	TGTGCCAGCAACACCGGGGGGGCCGGGGAGCTGTTTTTT	CASNTGGAGELFF
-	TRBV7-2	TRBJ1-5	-	TGTGCCAGCAGCTTAGTAGTCGTCAGCAATCAGCCCCAGCATTTT	CASSLVVVSNQPQHF
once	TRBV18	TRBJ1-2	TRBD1	TGTGCCAGCTCCCTCGGACAGGGCCAGGCTAACTATGGCTACACCTTC	CASSLGQGQANYGYTF
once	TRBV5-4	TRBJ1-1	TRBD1	TGTGCCAGCAGCCCCGGGACAGGGGGGCTTGAAGCTTTCTTT	CASSPGTGGLEAFF
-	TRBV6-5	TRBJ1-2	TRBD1	TGTGCCAGCAGTTACTACAGGGGAGATGGCTACACCTTC	CASSYYRGDGYTF
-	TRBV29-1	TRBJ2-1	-	TGCAGCGCGATCCCCAGTCCCTACAATGAGCAGTTCTTC	CSAIPSPYNEQFF
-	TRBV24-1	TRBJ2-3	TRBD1	TGTGCCACCAGGCCGGGACAGGGGGTCTCAGATACGCAGTATTTT	CATRPGQGVSDTQYF
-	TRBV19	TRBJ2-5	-	TGTGCCAGTAGTGCCCGGGGGTACCAAGAGACCCAGTACTTC	CASSARGYQETQYF
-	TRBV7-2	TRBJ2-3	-	TGTGCCAGCAGCGGGGACGGACTAATCACAGATACGCAGTATTTT	CASSGDGLITDTQYF
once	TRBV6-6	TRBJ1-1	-	TGTGCCAGCATTACCAGGGGACGGGGAGTCGACACTGAAGCTTTCTTT	CASITRGRGVDTEAFF
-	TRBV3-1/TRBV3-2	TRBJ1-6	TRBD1	TGTGCCAGCAGCCAAGAAGGGGGCGCCGGTTCACCCCTCCACTTT	CASSQEGGAGSPLHF
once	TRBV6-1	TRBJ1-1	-	TGTGCCAGCAGTGATAATTGGTCAGTCGAAGCTTTCTTT	CASSDNWSVEAFF
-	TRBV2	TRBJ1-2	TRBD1	TGTGCCAGCAGCTGGGGACAGGGATTTGGCTACACCTTC	CASSWGQGFGYTF
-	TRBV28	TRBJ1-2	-	TGTGCCAGCAGTTTAGTAGGAGGGAGAGGCTACACCTTC	CASSLVGGRGYTF
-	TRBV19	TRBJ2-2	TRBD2	TGTGCCAGTAGCCTTGGATGGGGACTAGACTACACCGGGGAGCTGTTTTTT	CASSLGWGLDYTGELFF
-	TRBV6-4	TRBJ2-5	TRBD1	TGTGCCAGCAGTGACAAACCGGGACAGGGTCCCCAGTACTTC	CASSDKPGQGPQYF
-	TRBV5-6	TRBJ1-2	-	TGTGCCAGCAGCTTGGGTTCAGGTCTCTATGGCTACACCTTC	CASSLGSGLYGYTF